The entry that follows covers one T cell receptor (beta chain) sequence. Its target is not known. Germline CDR1 is SGHRS and CDR2 is YFSETQ. The germline V and J ends were trimmed by 7 bases and 8 bases, with 22 bases remaining between them. This CDR3 has 15 residues. The entry originates in a study of cytomegalovirus exposure and HLA in healthy donors. The study's findings and limits: In terms of immune exposure information, only CMV serostatus was available. For most TCR beta V segments, an earlier analysis put the productive rate at about 90% or about 30% of the time. It was taken for granted in presence/absence analyses that sequencing depth across donors was roughly uniform.

The PCR ran on 60 Vbeta and 13 Jbeta primers. Data came from immunoSEQ multiplex PCR; TCRdb stores just in-frame clones and leaves some out. The sample yields some 150,000 clones, roughly 70% seen once. The source material was PBMCs. The chain employs TRBV5-1 and TRBJ2-4, with D possibly TRBD2 on 7 matching bases. The TCR sequence derives from a man aged 50-60 years in good health and CMV-seropositive. CDR3 DNA: TGCGCCAGCTGGCGGGGGCGCGGCCCGAGTGACATTCAGTACTTC. This sequence encodes CASWRGRGPSDIQYF.